Listed below are T cell receptor beta chains from one sample, sequenced in a study of T cells in tuberculosis. Sequencing was performed with immunoSEQ multiplex PCR; in TCRdb, only in-frame clones are kept and a portion is missing. The sample records approximately 31,000 clones, roughly 96% being singletons. Sequencing was performed on PBMCs. The receptors shown here come from a donor aged 5-35 years with latent tuberculosis or without tuberculosis infection. Both conserved end residues are part of each CDR3. A D gene is named only where the DNA matches it firmly. Expanded clones get a size class; other rows say once, few or many, or leave the size out.

TGTGCCAGCAGCCTGAGGACAGGCACAGATACGCAGTATTTT | CASSLRTGTDTQYF | . | TRBJ2-3 | . | TRBV5-4
TGTGCCAGCAGCCTCACTGGGAGTTATGAGCAGTTCTTC | CASSLTGSYEQFF | . | TRBJ2-1 | . | TRBV13
TGTGCCAGCAGCGATACCAGGGGGCCTAATTCACCCCTCCACTTT | CASSDTRGPNSPLHF | . | TRBJ1-6 | TRBD1 | TRBV6-5
TGTGCCAGCAGCCCGGTTCGGGTTCTGAACACTGAAGCTTTCTTT | CASSPVRVLNTEAFF | . | TRBJ1-1 | . | TRBV14
TGCGCCAGCAAGACAGGGACTGCGGACACTGAAGCTTTCTTT | CASKTGTADTEAFF | . | TRBJ1-1 | TRBD1 | TRBV5-1
TGTGCCAGCAGCGTCCGGGACAGGGGGAGCTACACCTTC | CASSVRDRGSYTF | . | TRBJ1-2 | TRBD1 | TRBV9
TGCGCCAGCAGCCAAGACGGAGGGGGCGGGAGGTACAATGAGCAGTTCTTC | CASSQDGGGGRYNEQFF | . | TRBJ2-1 | . | TRBV4-3
TGTGCCAGTAGCACCGGGACAGGGGGAGGTAGAACAGATACGCAGTATTTT | CASSTGTGGGRTDTQYF | . | TRBJ2-3 | TRBD1 | TRBV19
TGCGCCAGCAGCCAAGATACGGTTCAGCCCCAGCATTTT | CASSQDTVQPQHF | . | TRBJ1-5 | . | TRBV4-1
TGTGCCAGCAGCTTCTTTACGGGTGTAAACGAGCAGTACTTC | CASSFFTGVNEQYF | . | TRBJ2-7 | . | TRBV5-8
TGTGCCAGCAGTGCGGGGACTCCCCCCTCCTACAATGAGCAGTTCTTC | CASSAGTPPSYNEQFF | . | TRBJ2-1 | . | TRBV27
TGCAGCGTTGGTCGCCCCAGGGATCCCTATGGCTACACCTTC | CSVGRPRDPYGYTF | . | TRBJ1-2 | . | TRBV29-1
TGTGCCTGGAGTGTAGGTTGGGAGACTGAAGCTTTCTTT | CAWSVGWETEAFF | . | TRBJ1-1 | . | TRBV30
TGCGCCAGCAGCCAAGGGACAGGGGCCCCCTCTGGAAACACCATATATTTT | CASSQGTGAPSGNTIYF | . | TRBJ1-3 | TRBD1 | TRBV4-1
TGTGCCAGCAAGGGTGAAGCTACTAGGCAGTTCTTC | CASKGEATRQFF | . | TRBJ2-1 | . | TRBV2
TGTGCCAGCAGGCCCAGGTGGTTGAACACTGAAGCTTTCTTT | CASRPRWLNTEAFF | . | TRBJ1-1 | . | TRBV6-6
TGTGCCAGCAGTTTAGGGCGGGAGAACACTGAAGCTTTCTTT | CASSLGRENTEAFF | . | TRBJ1-1 | . | TRBV27
TGTGCCAGCAGCTTAGTAGGGACAGGGGGCAACATTCAGTACTTC | CASSLVGTGGNIQYF | . | TRBJ2-4 | TRBD1 | TRBV11-2
TGTGCCAGCAGTTTATTACAGGGAAGAGGTGAAGCTTTCTTT | CASSLLQGRGEAFF | once | TRBJ1-1 | . | TRBV27
TGTGCCAGTAGGCCCGACAGGGGAGGTCAGCCCCAGCATTTT | CASRPDRGGQPQHF | . | TRBJ1-5 | TRBD1 | TRBV19
TGCGCCAGCAGCCAAGAGCCCGGGAGGGCGGGGGATACAGATACGCAGTATTTT | CASSQEPGRAGDTDTQYF | . | TRBJ2-3 | TRBD2 | TRBV4-3
TGTGCCAGCAGTAACGGGGTCCAAGAGACCCAGTACTTC | CASSNGVQETQYF | once | TRBJ2-5 | . | TRBV2
TGTGCCAGCAGCCTTATAACAGGTGGCACTGAAGCTTTCTTT | CASSLITGGTEAFF | . | TRBJ1-1 | . | TRBV4-2
TGTGCCAGTAGTATGGGCCCAGATCAGCCCCAGCATTTT | CASSMGPDQPQHF | . | TRBJ1-5 | . | TRBV19
TGTGCCAGCAGCTTGTTGGGGGGGACCAACTATGGCTACACCTTC | CASSLLGGTNYGYTF | . | TRBJ1-2 | . | TRBV5-4
TGTGCCAGCAGCTTGGGGTTAACAGGGGGCTACACTGAAGCTTTCTTT | CASSLGLTGGYTEAFF | . | TRBJ1-1 | TRBD1 | TRBV5-5
TGTGCCAGCAGCTTAGGGGTAGCGGGGGGGCCCGTCCAAGAGACCCAGTACTTC | CASSLGVAGGPVQETQYF | once | TRBJ2-5 | TRBD2 | TRBV7-2
. | CASRLVASGSYEQYF | . | TRBJ2-7 | . | TRBV12-2
TGTGCCAGCAGCGGGACTAGCGTACCCTACGAGCAGTACTTC | CASSGTSVPYEQYF | . | TRBJ2-7 | TRBD2 | TRBV2
TGTGCCAGCAGCGACTCCGGGACACGGGATTATTCACCCCTCCACTTT | CASSDSGTRDYSPLHF | . | TRBJ1-6 | . | TRBV9
TGTGCCAGCAGCACCGGACAGGGATGGAGCGCTGAAGCTTTCTTT | CASSTGQGWSAEAFF | . | TRBJ1-1 | TRBD1 | TRBV5-4
TGTGCCAGCAGCCGCACCGGACAGGGGGCGGATGAGCAGTTCTTC | CASSRTGQGADEQFF | . | TRBJ2-1 | TRBD1 | TRBV6-5
TGTGCCAGCAGCAAAGCGGCTCCGAGGGTGCAGACCCAGTACTTC | CASSKAAPRVQTQYF | . | TRBJ2-5 | . | TRBV21-1
TGTGCCAGCAGTGAAACTCCTTGGACTGAAGCTTTCTTT | CASSETPWTEAFF | . | TRBJ1-1 | . | TRBV6-4
TGTGCCAGCAGTTCCGGCGACAGGGCGGTAGGGCAGTACTTC | CASSSGDRAVGQYF | once | TRBJ2-7 | TRBD1 | TRBV6-5
TGTGCCAGCAGCCCCCCGGCTAACTATGGCTACACCTTC | CASSPPANYGYTF | once | TRBJ1-2 | . | TRBV5-4
TGCAGCTGCAAGGCAGGGGCTGGAAACACCATATATTTT | CSCKAGAGNTIYF | once | TRBJ1-3 | . | TRBV29-1
TGCGCCAGCAGCCCAGGCTTTGGTGTTTCAACAGATACGCAGTATTTT | CASSPGFGVSTDTQYF | . | TRBJ2-3 | . | TRBV4-3
TGTGCCTGGAGTCGGACTACCCAGAGCCATGAGCAGTTCTTC | CAWSRTTQSHEQFF | . | TRBJ2-1 | . | TRBV30
TGTGCCAGCAGCTTATGGGGGGATCAGCCCCAGCATTTT | CASSLWGDQPQHF | . | TRBJ1-5 | . | TRBV13
TGCGCCAGCAGCTCTGGGACTAGCACAGATACGCAGTATTTT | CASSSGTSTDTQYF | . | TRBJ2-3 | . | TRBV5-1
TGTGCCAGCAGTGAGAGGACAGGGGGCTTTTATGGCTACACCTTC | CASSERTGGFYGYTF | . | TRBJ1-2 | TRBD1 | TRBV6-1
TGTGCCAGCAGCGTAGCTGGGGGGAGGCCCCACGAGCAGTACTTC | CASSVAGGRPHEQYF | . | TRBJ2-7 | . | TRBV9
TGTGCCAGCAGCTTAGCGTGGGGCGCAGGGAACACCCAGTACTTC | CASSLAWGAGNTQYF | . | TRBJ2-5 | . | TRBV7-2
TGTGCCAGCTCACATAATGTGTGGACAGGGGATTACGAGCAGTACTTC | CASSHNVWTGDYEQYF | . | TRBJ2-7 | TRBD1 | TRBV18